The T cell receptor beta chain described here comes from a study of cytomegalovirus exposure and HLA in healthy donors. General observations from the study: The only immune exposure information that was available was CMV serostatus. A later analysis found that most CMV-associated TCR beta chains appeared HLA-restricted.

As to this clone: Its specificity is unknown.

PCR used 60 Vbeta primers and 13 Jbeta primers. Profiled with immunoSEQ multiplex PCR; TCRdb holds only in-frame clones, not every one. The data hold 100,000 to 120,000 clones, with 86% observed a single time. The CDR3 is 14 amino acids. CDR1 is ENHRY, CDR2 SYGVKD, per germline. The junction had 7 bases not matched to a gene; V was cut back by 7 bases and J by 2 bases. In nominal health when sampled, donors likely had unrecorded immune exposures nonetheless. This receptor was identified in a man aged 40-55 years in good health and CMV-seronegative. Sequencing input: PBMCs. J is TRBJ2-5 and V is TRBV10-3; 7 bases match TRBD1. Here the CDR3 reads CAIKGGEKQETQYF. Written as DNA, the CDR3 is TGTGCCATCAAAGGGGGCGAGAAACAAGAGACCCAGTACTTC.